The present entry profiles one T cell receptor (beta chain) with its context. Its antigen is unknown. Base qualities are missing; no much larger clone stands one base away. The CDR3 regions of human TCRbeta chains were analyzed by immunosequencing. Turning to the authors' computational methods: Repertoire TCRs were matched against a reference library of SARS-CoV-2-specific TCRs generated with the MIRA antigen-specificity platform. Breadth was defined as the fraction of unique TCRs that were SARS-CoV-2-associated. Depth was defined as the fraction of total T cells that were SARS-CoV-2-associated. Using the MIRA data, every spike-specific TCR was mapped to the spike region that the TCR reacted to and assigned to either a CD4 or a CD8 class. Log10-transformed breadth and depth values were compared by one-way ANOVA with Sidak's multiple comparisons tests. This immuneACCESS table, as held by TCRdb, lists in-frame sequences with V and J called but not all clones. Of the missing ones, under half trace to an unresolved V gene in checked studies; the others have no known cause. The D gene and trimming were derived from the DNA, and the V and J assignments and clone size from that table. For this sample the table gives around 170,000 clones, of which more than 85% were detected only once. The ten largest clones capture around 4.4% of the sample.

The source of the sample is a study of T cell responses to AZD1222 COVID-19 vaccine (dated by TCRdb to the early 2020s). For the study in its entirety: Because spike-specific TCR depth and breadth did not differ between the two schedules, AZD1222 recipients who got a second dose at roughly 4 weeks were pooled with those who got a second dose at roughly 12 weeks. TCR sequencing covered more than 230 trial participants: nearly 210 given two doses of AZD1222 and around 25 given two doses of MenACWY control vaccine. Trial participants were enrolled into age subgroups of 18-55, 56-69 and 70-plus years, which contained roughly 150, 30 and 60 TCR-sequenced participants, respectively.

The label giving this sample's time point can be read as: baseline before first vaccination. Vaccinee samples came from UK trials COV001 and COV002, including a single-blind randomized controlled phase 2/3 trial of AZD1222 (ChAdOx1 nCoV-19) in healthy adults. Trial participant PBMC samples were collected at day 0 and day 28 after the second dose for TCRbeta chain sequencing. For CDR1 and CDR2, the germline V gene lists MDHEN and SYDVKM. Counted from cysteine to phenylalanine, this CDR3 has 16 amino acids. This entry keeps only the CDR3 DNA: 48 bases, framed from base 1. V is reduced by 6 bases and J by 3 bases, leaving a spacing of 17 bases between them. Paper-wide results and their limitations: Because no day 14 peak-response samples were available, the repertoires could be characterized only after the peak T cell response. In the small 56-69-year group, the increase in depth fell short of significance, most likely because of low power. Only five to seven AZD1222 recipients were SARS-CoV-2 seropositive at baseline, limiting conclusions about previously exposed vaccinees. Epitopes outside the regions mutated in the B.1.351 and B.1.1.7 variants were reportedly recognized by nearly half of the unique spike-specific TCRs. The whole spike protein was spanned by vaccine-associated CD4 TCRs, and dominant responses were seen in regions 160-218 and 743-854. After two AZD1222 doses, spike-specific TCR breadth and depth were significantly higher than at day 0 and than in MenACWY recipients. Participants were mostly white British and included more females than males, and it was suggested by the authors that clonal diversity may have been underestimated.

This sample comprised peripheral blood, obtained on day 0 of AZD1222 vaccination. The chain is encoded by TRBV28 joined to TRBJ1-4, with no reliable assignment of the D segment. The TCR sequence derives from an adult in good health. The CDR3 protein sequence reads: CASSPKIDLANEKLFF. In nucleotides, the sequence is TGTGCCAGCAGCCCAAAGATAGACCTGGCTAATGAAAAACTGTTTTTT.